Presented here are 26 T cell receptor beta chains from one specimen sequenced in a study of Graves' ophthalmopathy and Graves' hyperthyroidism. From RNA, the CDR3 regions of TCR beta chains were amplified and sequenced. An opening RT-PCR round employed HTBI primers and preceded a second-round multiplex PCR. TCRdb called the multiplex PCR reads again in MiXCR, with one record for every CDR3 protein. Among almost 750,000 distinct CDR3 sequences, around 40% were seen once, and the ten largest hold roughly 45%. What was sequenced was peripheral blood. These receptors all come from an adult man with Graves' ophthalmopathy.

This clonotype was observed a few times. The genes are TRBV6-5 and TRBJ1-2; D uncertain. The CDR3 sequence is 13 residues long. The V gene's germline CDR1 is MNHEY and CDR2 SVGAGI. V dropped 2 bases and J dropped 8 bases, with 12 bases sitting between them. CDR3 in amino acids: CASSYGLKGGYTF. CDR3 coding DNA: TGTGCCAGCAGTTACGGCCTAAAAGGGGGCTACACCTTC.

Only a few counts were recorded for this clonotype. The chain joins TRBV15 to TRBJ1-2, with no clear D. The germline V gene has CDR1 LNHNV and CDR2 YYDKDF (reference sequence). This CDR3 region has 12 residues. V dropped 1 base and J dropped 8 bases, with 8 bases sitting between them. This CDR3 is CATSRGLAGYTF. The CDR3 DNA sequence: TGTGCCACCAGCAGAGGGCTAGCCGGCTACACCTTC.

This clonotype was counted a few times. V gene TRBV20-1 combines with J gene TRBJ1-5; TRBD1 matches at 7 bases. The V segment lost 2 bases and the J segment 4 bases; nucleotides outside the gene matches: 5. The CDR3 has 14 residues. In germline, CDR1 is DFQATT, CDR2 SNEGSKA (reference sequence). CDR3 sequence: CSARTGQLNQPQHF. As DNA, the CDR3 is TGCAGTGCTAGAACGGGACAGTTAAATCAGCCCCAGCATTTT.

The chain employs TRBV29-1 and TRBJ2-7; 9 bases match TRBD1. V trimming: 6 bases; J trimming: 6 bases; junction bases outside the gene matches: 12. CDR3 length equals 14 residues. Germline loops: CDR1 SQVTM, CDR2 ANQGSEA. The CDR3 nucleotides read TGCAGCGTGGACTCCTCCGGGACAGGGATCGAGCAGTACTTC. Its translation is CSVDSSGTGIEQYF.

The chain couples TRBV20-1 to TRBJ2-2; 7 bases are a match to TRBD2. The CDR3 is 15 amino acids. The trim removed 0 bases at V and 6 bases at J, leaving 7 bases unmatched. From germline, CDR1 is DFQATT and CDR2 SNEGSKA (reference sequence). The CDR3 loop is CSARDRTRGAGELFF. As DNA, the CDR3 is TGCAGTGCTAGAGATCGGACTAGGGGCGCCGGGGAGCTGTTTTTT.

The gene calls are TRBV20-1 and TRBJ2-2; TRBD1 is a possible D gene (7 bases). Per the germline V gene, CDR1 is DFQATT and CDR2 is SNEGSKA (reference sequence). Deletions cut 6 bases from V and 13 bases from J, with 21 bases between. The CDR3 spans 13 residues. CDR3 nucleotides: TGCAGTGCACCAGGGACAGTCCCGCGGGGGCTGTTTTTT. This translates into CSAPGTVPRGLFF.

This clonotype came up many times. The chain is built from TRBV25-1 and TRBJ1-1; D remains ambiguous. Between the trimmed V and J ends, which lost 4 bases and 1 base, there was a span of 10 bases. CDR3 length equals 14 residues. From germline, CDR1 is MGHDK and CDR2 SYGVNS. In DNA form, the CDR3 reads TGTGCCAGCAGTGTCTCTTCGGGGAACACTGAAGCTTTCTTT. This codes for CASSVSSGNTEAFF.

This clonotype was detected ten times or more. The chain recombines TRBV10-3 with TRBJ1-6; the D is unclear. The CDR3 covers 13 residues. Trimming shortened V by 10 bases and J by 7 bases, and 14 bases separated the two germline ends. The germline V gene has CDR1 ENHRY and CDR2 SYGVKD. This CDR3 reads CASRQTENSPLHF. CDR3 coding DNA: TGTGCCAGCAGGCAAACTGAGAATTCACCCCTCCACTTT.

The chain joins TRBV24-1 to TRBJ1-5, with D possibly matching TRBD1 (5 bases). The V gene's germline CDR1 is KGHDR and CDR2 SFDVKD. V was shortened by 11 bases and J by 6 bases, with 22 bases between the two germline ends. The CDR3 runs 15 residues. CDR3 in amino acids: CASRPRGQGGQPQHF. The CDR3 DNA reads TGTGCCAGCAGGCCCCGCGGCCAGGGCGGTCAGCCCCAGCATTTT.

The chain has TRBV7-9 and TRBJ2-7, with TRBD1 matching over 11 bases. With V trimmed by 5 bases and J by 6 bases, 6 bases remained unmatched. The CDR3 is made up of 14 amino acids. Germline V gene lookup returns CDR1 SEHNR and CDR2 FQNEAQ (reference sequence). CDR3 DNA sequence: TGTGCCAGCAGCCCCTCCGGGACAGGGGGCGAGCAGTACTTC. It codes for CASSPSGTGGEQYF.

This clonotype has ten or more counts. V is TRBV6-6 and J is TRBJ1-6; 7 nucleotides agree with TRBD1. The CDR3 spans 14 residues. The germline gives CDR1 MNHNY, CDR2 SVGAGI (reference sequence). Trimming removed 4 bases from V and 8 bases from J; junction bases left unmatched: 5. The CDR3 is CASSSGQTHSPLHF. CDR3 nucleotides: TGTGCCAGCAGTTCGGGACAGACACATTCACCCCTCCACTTT.

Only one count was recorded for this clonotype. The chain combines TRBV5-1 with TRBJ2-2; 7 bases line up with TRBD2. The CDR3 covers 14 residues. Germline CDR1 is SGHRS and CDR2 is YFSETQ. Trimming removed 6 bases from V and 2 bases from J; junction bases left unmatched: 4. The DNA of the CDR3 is TGCGCCAGCACGCCTAGCGGAAACACCGGGGAGCTGTTTTTT. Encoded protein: CASTPSGNTGELFF.

The CDR3: CASSLFAGQGKAFF. CDR3 coding DNA: TGTGCCAGCAGTTTATTTGCAGGGCAGGGGAAAGCTTTCTTT. The chain is built from TRBV25-1 and TRBJ1-1; TRBD1 is a possible D gene (6 bases). Germline CDR1 reads MGHDK; CDR2 reads SYGVNS. The CDR3 has 14 amino acids. Trimming pared 5 bases from V and 9 bases from J, leaving 19 bases between.

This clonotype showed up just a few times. The CDR3 region is CASSGGGGGTEAFF. Here the CDR3 DNA reads TGCGCCAGCAGCGGGGGTGGAGGGGGCACTGAAGCTTTCTTT. This chain joins TRBV5-1 and TRBJ1-1, with D perhaps matching TRBD1 (6 bases). This CDR3 spans 14 amino acids. Germline V lookup: CDR1 SGHRS, CDR2 YFSETQ. Trimming cost V 4 bases and J 4 bases, with 14 bases left between them.

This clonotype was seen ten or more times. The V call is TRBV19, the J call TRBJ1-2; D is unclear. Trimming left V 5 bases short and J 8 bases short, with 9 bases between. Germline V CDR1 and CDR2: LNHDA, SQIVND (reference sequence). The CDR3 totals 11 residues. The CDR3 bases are TGTGCCAGTAGTCTCGAGGCCGGCTACACCTTC. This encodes CASSLEAGYTF. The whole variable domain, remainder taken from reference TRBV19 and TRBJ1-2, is DGGITQSPKYLFRKEGQNVTLSCEQNLNHDAMYWYRQDPGQGLRLIYYSQIVNDFQKGDIAEGYSVSREKKESFPLTVTSAQKNPTAFYLCASSLEAGYTFGSGTRLTVV.

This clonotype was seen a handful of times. The DNA of the CDR3 is TGCAGTGCTAGAGCCTACAGGGCAAGGGCCTACGAGCAGTACTTC. Its translation: CSARAYRARAYEQYF. J is TRBJ2-7 and V is TRBV20-1; D perhaps matches TRBD1 (6 bases). This CDR3 region has 15 residues. Trimming removed 1 base at V and 2 bases at J, with 15 bases between. CDR1 and CDR2 (germline): DFQATT, SNEGSKA (reference sequence).

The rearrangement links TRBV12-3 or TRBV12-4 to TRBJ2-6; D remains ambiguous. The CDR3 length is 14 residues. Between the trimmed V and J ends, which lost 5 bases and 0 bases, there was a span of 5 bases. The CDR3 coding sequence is TGTGCCAGCAGTCCGGTCTCTGGGGCCAACGTCCTGACTTTC. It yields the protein CASSPVSGANVLTF.

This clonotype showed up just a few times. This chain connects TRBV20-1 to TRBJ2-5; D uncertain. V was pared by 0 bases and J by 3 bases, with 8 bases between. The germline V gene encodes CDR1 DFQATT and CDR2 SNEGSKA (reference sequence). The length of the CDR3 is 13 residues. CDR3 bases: TGCAGTGCTAGAGAGGAGACAAAAGAGACCCAGTACTTC. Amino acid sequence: CSAREETKETQYF.

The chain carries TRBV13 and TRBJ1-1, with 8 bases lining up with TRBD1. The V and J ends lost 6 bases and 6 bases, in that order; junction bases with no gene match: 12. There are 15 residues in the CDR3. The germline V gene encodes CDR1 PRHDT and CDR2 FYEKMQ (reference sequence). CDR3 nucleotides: TGTGCCAGCAGTTTATCATCCAGGGGGCGATCTGAAGCTTTCTTT. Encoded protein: CASSLSSRGRSEAFF. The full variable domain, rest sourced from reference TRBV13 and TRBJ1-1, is AAGVIQSPRHLIKEKRETATLKCYPIPRHDTVYWYQQGPGQDPQFLISFYEKMQSDKGSIPDRFSAQQFSDYHSELNMSSLELGDSALYFCASSLSSRGRSEAFFGQGTRLTVV.

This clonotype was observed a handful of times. CDR3 region: CSAYRDPSSYEQYF. CDR3 bases: TGCAGTGCTTACCGGGACCCAAGCTCCTACGAGCAGTACTTC. The chain joins TRBV20-1 to TRBJ2-7; the D call may be TRBD1 or TRBD2 (5 bases each). CDR1 is DFQATT and CDR2 is SNEGSKA in the germline V gene (reference sequence). The V end was cut by 5 bases, the J end by 0 bases, with 14 bases between. This CDR3 is built from 14 residues.

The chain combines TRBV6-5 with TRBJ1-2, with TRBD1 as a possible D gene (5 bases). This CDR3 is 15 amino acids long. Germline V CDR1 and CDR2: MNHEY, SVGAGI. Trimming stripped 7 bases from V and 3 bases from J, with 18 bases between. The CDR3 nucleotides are TGTGCCAGCATTGCCTTACCCGGGACCGACTATGGCTACACCTTC. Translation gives CASIALPGTDYGYTF.

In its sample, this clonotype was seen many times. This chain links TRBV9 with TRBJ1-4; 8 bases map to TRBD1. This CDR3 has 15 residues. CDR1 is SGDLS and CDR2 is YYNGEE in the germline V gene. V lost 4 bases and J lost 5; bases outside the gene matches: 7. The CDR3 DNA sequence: TGTGCCAGCAGCCCAGGGACAGGAGGGAATGAAAAACTGTTTTTT. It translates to CASSPGTGGNEKLFF.

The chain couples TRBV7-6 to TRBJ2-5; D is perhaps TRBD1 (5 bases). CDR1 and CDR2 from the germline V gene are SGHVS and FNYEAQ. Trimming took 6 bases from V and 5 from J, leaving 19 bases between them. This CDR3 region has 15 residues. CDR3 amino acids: CASSETPGPWETQYF. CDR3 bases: TGTGCCAGCAGTGAAACCCCAGGGCCGTGGGAGACCCAGTACTTC.

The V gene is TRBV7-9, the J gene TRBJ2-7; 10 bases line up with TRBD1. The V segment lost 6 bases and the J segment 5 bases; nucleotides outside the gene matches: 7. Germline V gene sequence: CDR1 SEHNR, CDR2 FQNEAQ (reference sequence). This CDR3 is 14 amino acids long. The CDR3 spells CASSRRDRGHEQYF. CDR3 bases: TGTGCCAGCAGTAGACGGGACAGGGGACACGAGCAGTACTTC.

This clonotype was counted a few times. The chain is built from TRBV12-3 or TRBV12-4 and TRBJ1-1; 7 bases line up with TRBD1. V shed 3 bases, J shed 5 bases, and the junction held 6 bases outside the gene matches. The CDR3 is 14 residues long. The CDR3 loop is CASSFQGVRTEAFF. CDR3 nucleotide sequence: TGTGCCAGCAGTTTCCAGGGGGTTAGGACTGAAGCTTTCTTT.

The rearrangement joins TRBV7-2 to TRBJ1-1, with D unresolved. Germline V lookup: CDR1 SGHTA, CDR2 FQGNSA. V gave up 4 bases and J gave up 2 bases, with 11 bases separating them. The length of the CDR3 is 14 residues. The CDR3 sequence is CASSSVPENTEAFF. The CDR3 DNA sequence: TGTGCCAGCAGCTCAGTCCCGGAAAACACTGAAGCTTTCTTT.